The next 13 T cell receptor beta chains were all read from a single sample in a study of cytomegalovirus exposure and HLA in healthy donors. It was with 60 Vbeta and 13 Jbeta primers that the PCR ran. The method was immunoSEQ multiplex PCR; TCRdb's version includes in-frame clones alone and lacks a portion of them. The table lists more than 95,000 clones, around 75% of them singletons. Specimen: PBMCs. Receptors originate from a man aged 55 to 70 in good health and CMV-seropositive.

This clone was found once. The chain has TRBV7-9 and TRBJ1-6; the match to TRBD1 covers 9 bases. J was trimmed by 9 bases and V by 6 bases; bases with no gene match: 6. This CDR3 has 14 residues. Germline CDR1 SEHNR, CDR2 FQNEAQ (reference sequence). DNA for the CDR3: TGTGCCAGCAGTTACAGGGGGCAGGGTTCACCCCTCCACTTT. Translating it yields CASSYRGQGSPLHF.

The rearrangement uses TRBV6-4 and TRBJ2-7; D is possibly TRBD1 (6 bases). Trimming took off 2 bases at V and 2 bases at J, with 10 bases between the two ends. Looked up from germline, CDR1 is MRHNA and CDR2 is SNTAGT. This CDR3 spans 14 amino acids. CDR3 DNA: TGTGCCAGCAGTGACCAGGACAGAGCCTACGAGCAGTACTTC. This gives the protein CASSDQDRAYEQYF.

The chain is built from TRBV2 and TRBJ2-1; a weak D match, TRBD2 (6 bases). Germline V CDR1 and CDR2: SNHLY, FYNNEI. The CDR3 consists of 11 residues. V was shortened by 4 bases and J by 8 bases, with 6 bases between the two germline ends. CDR3 sequence: CASSGGDEQFF. CDR3 nucleotide sequence: TGTGCCAGCAGTGGGGGGGATGAGCAGTTCTTC.

This sequence joins TRBV5-1 and TRBJ1-4; weak D call: TRBD1 (5 bases). V gave up 4 bases and J gave up 8 bases, with 18 bases separating them. The CDR3 consists of 15 residues. The germline gives CDR1 SGHRS, CDR2 YFSETQ. As DNA, the CDR3 is TGCGCCAGCAGCCCCCGCGGGGGAGCCTTAGAAAAACTGTTTTTT. As protein: CASSPRGGALEKLFF.

The chain uses TRBV6-1 and TRBJ2-7; 7 bases map to TRBD1. Germline-derived CDR1 and CDR2 are MNHNS and SASEGT. The CDR3 has 14 amino acids. J gave up 3 bases and V 3 bases, and 5 bases lay outside the gene matches. The CDR3 region has the DNA TGTGCCAGCAGTGATAGGGACAGATTCTACGAGCAGTACTTC. Residues: CASSDRDRFYEQYF.

The chain employs TRBV30 and TRBJ1-1; D remains ambiguous. The germline gives CDR1 GTSNPN, CDR2 SVGIG (reference sequence). The CDR3 spans 10 residues. Deletions cut 3 bases from V and 8 bases from J, with 7 bases between. CDR3 coding DNA: TGTGCCTGGAGGGGGAGGGAAGCTTTCTTT. Residues: CAWRGREAFF. Using reference TRBV30 and TRBJ1-1 for the parts outside the CDR3, the full variable domain is SQTIHQWPATLVQPVGSPLSLECTVEGTSNPNLYWYRQAAGRGLQLLFYSVGIGQISSEVPQNLSASRPQDRQFILSSKKLLLSDSGFYLCAWRGREAFFGQGTRLTVV.

This clone was recorded only once. J is TRBJ1-5 and V is TRBV7-9, with D possibly matching TRBD1 (6 bases). From germline, CDR1 is SEHNR and CDR2 FQNEAQ (reference sequence). The CDR3 is made up of 19 amino acids. Trimming removed 5 bases at V and 0 bases at J, with 23 bases between. The CDR3 DNA reads TGTGCCAGCAGCCTAACCTTCGACCACGACAGGTATAGCAATCAGCCCCAGCATTTT. It encodes CASSLTFDHDRYSNQPQHF.

This chain uses TRBV6-6 with TRBJ1-6; D is ambiguous. The germline gives CDR1 MNHNY, CDR2 SVGAGI (reference sequence). The CDR3 totals 12 residues. Trimming removed 5 bases from V and 5 bases from J, with 4 bases in between. CDR3 in amino acids: CASSPDNSPLHF. CDR3 nucleotides: TGTGCCAGCAGTCCGGATAATTCACCCCTCCACTTT.

The chain carries TRBV30 and TRBJ2-2, with 10 positions matching TRBD1. The CDR3 sequence is 16 residues long. With 5 bases clipped from V and 6 bases from J, the junction kept 12 bases outside the gene matches. Germline-derived CDR1 and CDR2 are GTSNPN and SVGIG (reference sequence). CDR3 sequence reads: CAWRGTGASGAGELFF. The CDR3 DNA follows: TGTGCCTGGCGGGGGACAGGGGCGTCGGGAGCCGGGGAGCTGTTTTTT.

Only a few counts were recorded for this clone. The rearrangement links TRBV6-4 to TRBJ1-1; D possibly corresponds to TRBD1 (6 bases). This CDR3 has 14 residues. Trimming cost V 3 bases and J 5 bases, with 13 bases left between them. Germline CDR1 reads MRHNA; CDR2 reads SNTAGT. The CDR3 coding sequence is TGTGCCAGCAGTGAACAGGGAGGGGTGACTGAAGCTTTCTTT. Encoded protein: CASSEQGGVTEAFF.

The V and J genes are TRBV6-4 and TRBJ2-7; 12 positions agree with TRBD1. Trimming removed 3 bases from V and 2 bases from J; junction bases left unmatched: 2. The germline V gene has CDR1 MRHNA and CDR2 SNTAGT. CDR3 length: 15 residues. The CDR3 region is CASSEGQGAPYEQYF. DNA for the CDR3: TGTGCCAGCAGTGAGGGACAGGGGGCCCCCTACGAGCAGTACTTC.

The rearrangement joins TRBV5-4 to TRBJ2-2; 7 bases agree with TRBD2. The CDR3 is made up of 16 amino acids. J was trimmed by 1 base and V by 5 bases; bases with no gene match: 8. Per the germline V gene, CDR1 is SGHNT and CDR2 is YYREEE (reference sequence). The CDR3 protein is CASSPRERGNTGELFF. For the CDR3, the DNA is TGTGCCAGCAGTCCTCGGGAGCGGGGGAACACCGGGGAGCTGTTTTTT.

This chain joins TRBV5-1 and TRBJ1-4, with D perhaps TRBD1 (6 bases). CDR1 and CDR2 from the germline V gene are SGHRS and YFSETQ. The ends were cut back, 1 base at V and 0 bases at J, with 10 bases in the middle. This CDR3 is built from 16 residues. Here the CDR3 reads CASSLPGTTTNEKLFF. In nucleotides, the CDR3 is TGCGCCAGCAGCTTGCCCGGGACAACAACTAATGAAAAACTGTTTTTT.